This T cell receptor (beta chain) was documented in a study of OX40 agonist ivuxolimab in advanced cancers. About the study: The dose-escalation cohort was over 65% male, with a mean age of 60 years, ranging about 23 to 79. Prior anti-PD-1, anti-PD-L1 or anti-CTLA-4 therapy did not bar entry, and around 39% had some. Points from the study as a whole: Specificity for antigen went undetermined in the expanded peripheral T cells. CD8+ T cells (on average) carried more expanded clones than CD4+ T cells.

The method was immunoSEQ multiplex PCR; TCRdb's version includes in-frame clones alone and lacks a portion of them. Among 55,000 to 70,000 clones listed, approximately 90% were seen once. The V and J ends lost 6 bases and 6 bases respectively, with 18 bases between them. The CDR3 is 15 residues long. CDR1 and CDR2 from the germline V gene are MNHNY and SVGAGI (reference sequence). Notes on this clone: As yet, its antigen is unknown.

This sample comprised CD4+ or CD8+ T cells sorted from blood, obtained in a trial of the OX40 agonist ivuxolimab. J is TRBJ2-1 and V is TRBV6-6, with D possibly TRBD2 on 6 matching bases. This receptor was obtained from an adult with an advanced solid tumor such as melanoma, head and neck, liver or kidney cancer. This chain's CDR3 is CASSLREEWGNEQFF. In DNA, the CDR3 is TGTGCCAGCAGCCTCAGGGAGGAGTGGGGCAATGAGCAGTTCTTC.